These T cell receptor beta chains were read from a single sample in a study of regulatory T cells in long-lasting Graves disease. MiXCR, applied by TCRdb to the multiplex PCR reads, yields one record per CDR3 protein. The repertoire consists of around 430,000 distinct CDR3 sequences, with roughly 23% occurring once and the leading ten covering around 13%. The specimen was peripheral blood mononuclear cells (PBMCs), collected when the disease was refractory, from a patient treated with antithyroid drugs. These receptors were obtained from a female donor with Graves disease. The CDR3 runs from the conserved cysteine through the conserved F or W. D genes are given only for firm matches. Size is omitted from some rows. Given values are once, few, many or a class for expanded clones.

d_gene	abundance	v_gene	j_gene	CDR3aa	CDR3nt
TRBD2	NA	TRBV11-2	TRBJ2-7	CASSLRTSGDSYEQYF	TGTGCCAGCAGCTTAAGGACTAGCGGGGACTCCTACGAGCAGTACTTC
NA	NA	TRBV27	TRBJ2-2	CASSLISARGEHRAGELFF	TGTGCCAGCAGTTTAATCTCGGCCAGGGGCGAACATCGAGCCGGGGAGCTGTTTTTT
NA	many	TRBV7-2	TRBJ2-7	CASSPPPGSYEQYF	TGTGCCAGCAGCCCGCCCCCTGGCTCCTACGAGCAGTACTTC
NA	NA	TRBV20-1	TRBJ2-7	CSASKVSYEQYF	TGCAGTGCTAGTAAGGTCTCCTACGAGCAGTACTTC
TRBD1	many	TRBV27	TRBJ2-7	CASSDDTSPGQGGCEQYF	TGTGCCAGCAGCGACGACACCTCCCCGGGACAGGGGGGTTGCGAGCAGTACTTC
NA	NA	TRBV3-1	TRBJ2-7	CASSQDSLGSYEQYF	TGTGCCAGCAGCCAAGACAGCCTTGGCTCCTACGAGCAGTACTTC
NA	NA	TRBV20-1	TRBJ2-7	CSGHTFGYEQYF	TGCAGTGGGCACACTTTTGGGTACGAGCAGTACTTC
TRBD2	NA	TRBV5-1	TRBJ2-7	CASSGSSGRASEQYF	TGCGCCAGCAGCGGTTCTAGCGGGAGGGCTTCCGAGCAGTACTTC
NA	NA	TRBV27	TRBJ2-6	CASSLVRGPGANVLTF	TGTGCCAGCAGTTTAGTCAGAGGGCCCGGGGCCAACGTCCTGACTTTC
NA	few	TRBV10-3	TRBJ2-7	CAIGRVGNEQYF	TGTGCCATCGGGCGAGTTGGGAACGAGCAGTACTTC
TRBD1	many	TRBV6-1	TRBJ1-2	CASSPGQEIGYTF	TGTGCCAGCAGTCCTGGACAGGAGATCGGCTACACCTTC
NA	NA	TRBV9	TRBJ2-7	CASSIGGLGYEQYF	TGTGCCAGCAGCATCGGGGGGCTCGGCTACGAGCAGTACTTC
NA	few	TRBV19	TRBJ1-1	CASRGAPVNTEAFF	TGTGCCAGCCGAGGGGCCCCCGTGAACACTGAAGCTTTCTTT
NA	NA	TRBV27	TRBJ2-7	CASTSWGPNEQYF	TGTGCCAGCACCTCGTGGGGCCCCAACGAGCAGTACTTC
TRBD2	NA	TRBV19	TRBJ2-7	CASSTTSGRHHLSF	TGTGCCAGTAGTACTACTAGCGGGAGGCATCACCTTTCTTTC
TRBD2	few	TRBV27	TRBJ2-5	CASRDGLAGGRTQYF	TGTGCCAGCAGAGATGGACTAGCGGGGGGCAGGACCCAGTACTTC
NA	many	TRBV28	TRBJ1-2	CASSAASEGGYGYTF	TGTGCCAGCAGTGCGGCCAGTGAGGGTGGCTATGGCTACACCTTC
NA	NA	TRBV19	TRBJ1-3	CASNLGNTIYF	TGTGCCAGTAACTTGGGGAACACCATATATTTT
NA	NA	TRBV9	TRBJ2-5	CASSATNQETQYF	TGTGCCAGCAGCGCGACAAACCAAGAGACCCAGTACTTC
NA	many	TRBV28	TRBJ2-4	CASSPGAKNIQYF	TGTGCCAGCAGCCCAGGGGCCAAAAACATTCAGTACTTC
TRBD1	many	TRBV6-1	TRBJ2-7	CASTGQGSGEQYF	TGTGCCAGCACGGGACAGGGGTCGGGCGAGCAGTACTTC
NA	NA	TRBV6-5	TRBJ2-3	CASSYSDPPDTQYF	TGTGCCAGCAGTTACTCCGACCCCCCCGATACGCAGTATTTT
NA	few	TRBV15	TRBJ1-6	CATSRDVGNYNSPLHF	TGTGCCACCAGCAGAGATGTCGGAAACTATAATTCACCCCTCCACTTT
NA	NA	TRBV28	TRBJ1-5	CASSFEQGLGNQPQHF	TGTGCCAGCAGTTTTGAACAGGGTCTAGGCAATCAGCCCCAGCATTTT
NA	many	TRBV7-2	TRBJ1-2	CASSPPTGHGGYTF	TGTGCCAGCAGCCCTCCAACGGGGCACGGGGGCTACACCTTC
NA	NA	TRBV13	TRBJ2-3	CASSLARQEGTDTQYF	TGTGCCAGCAGCTTAGCAAGACAAGAAGGCACAGATACGCAGTATTTT
TRBD1	NA	TRBV19	TRBJ1-5	CASSPGDRGEGNQPQHF	TGTGCCAGTAGTCCCGGGGACAGGGGAGAGGGCAATCAGCCCCAGCATTTT